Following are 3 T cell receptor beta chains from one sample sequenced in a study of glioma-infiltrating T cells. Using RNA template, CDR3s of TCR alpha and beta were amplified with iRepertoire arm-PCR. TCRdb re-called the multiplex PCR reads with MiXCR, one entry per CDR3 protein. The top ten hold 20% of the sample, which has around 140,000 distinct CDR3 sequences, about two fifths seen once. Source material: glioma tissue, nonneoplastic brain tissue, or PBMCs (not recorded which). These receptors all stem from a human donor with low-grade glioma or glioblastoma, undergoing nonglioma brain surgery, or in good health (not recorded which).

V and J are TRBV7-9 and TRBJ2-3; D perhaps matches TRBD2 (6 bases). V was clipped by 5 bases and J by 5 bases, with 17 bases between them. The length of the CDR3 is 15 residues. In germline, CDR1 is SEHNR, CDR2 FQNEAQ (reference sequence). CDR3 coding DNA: TGTGCCAGCAGCCCCCGTTTTACCGGGAGAGATACGCAGTATTTT. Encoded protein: CASSPRFTGRDTQYF. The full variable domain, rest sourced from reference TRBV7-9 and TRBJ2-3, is DTGVSQNPRHKITKRGQNVTFRCDPISEHNRLYWYRQTLGQGPEFLTYFQNEAQLEKSRLLSDRFSAERPKGSFSTLEIQRTEQGDSAMYLCASSPRFTGRDTQYFGPGTRLTVL.

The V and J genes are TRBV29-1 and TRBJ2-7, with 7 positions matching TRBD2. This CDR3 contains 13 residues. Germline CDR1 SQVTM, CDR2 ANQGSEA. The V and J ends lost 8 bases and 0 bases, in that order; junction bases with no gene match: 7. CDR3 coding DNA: TGCAGCTCCCCGGGGACTATCTCCTACGAGCAGTACTTC. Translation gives CSSPGTISYEQYF.

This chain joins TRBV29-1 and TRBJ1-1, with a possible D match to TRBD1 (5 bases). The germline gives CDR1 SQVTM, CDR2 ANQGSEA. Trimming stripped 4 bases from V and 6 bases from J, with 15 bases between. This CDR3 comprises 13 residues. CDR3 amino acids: CSVGGRGSAEAFF. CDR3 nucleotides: TGCAGCGTTGGGGGTCGGGGGAGTGCTGAAGCTTTCTTT.